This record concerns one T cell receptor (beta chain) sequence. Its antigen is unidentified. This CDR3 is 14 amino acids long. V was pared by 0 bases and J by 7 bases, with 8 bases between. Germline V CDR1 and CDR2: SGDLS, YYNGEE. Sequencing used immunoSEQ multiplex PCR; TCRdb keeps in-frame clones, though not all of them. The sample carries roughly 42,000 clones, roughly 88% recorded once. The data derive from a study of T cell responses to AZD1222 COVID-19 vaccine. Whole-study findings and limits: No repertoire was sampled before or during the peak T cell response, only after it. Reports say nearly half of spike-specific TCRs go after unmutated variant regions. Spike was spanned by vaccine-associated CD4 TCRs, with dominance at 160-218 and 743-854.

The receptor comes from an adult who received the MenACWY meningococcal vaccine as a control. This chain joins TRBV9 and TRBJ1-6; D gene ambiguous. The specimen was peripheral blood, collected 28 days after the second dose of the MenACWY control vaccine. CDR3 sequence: CASSVVDENSPLHF. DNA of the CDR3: TGTGCCAGCAGCGTAGTGGACGAAAATTCACCCCTCCACTTT.